What follows are 10 T cell receptor beta chains derived from one specimen sequenced in a study of beta chain features in type 1 diabetes. Reverse transcription of all isolated RNA meant that expressed TCRB transcripts were sequenced. TCRdb keeps only in-frame clones here, not all; method: immunoSEQ multiplex PCR. Among over 700,000 clones listed, roughly 17% were seen once. Sequencing was done on a sample of naive CD4+ T cells from blood. These receptors originate from a woman aged 18-35 years in good health.

There are a few counts of this clone. This chain links TRBV5-4 with TRBJ2-1; weak D call: TRBD2 (6 bases). The CDR3 is 14 amino acids. V dropped 1 base and J dropped 7 bases, with 12 bases sitting between them. Germline CDR1 is SGHNT and CDR2 is YYREEE (reference sequence). The CDR3 nucleotides read TGTGCCAGCAGCTTGTCCGGGGGTTGGAATGAGCAGTTCTTC. Amino acids: CASSLSGGWNEQFF.

CDR3 nucleotide sequence: TGTGCCAGCAGCCCGCGGACTAGCGGGAGATCTGGGGAGCTGTTTTTT. Its translation is CASSPRTSGRSGELFF. The V call is TRBV9, the J call TRBJ2-2; 13 bases align to TRBD2. V gave up 4 bases and J gave up 8 bases; unmatched junction bases: 8. Germline V gene sequence: CDR1 SGDLS, CDR2 YYNGEE. This CDR3 is 16 amino acids long. The full variable domain, in which reference TRBV9 and TRBJ2-2 provide the parts outside the CDR3, is DSGVTQTPKHLITATGQRVTLRCSPRSGDLSVYWYQQSLDQGLQFLIQYYNGEERAKGNILERFSAQQFPDLHSELNLSSLELGDSALYFCASSPRTSGRSGELFFGEGSRLTVL.

V and J are TRBV7-3 and TRBJ2-1; D not resolved. V lost 2 bases to trimming and J lost 5 bases, with 13 bases between them. Germline CDR1 reads SGHTA; CDR2 reads FQGTGA. This CDR3 contains 15 residues. CDR3 sequence reads: CASSLRPYPNNEQFF. In DNA form, the CDR3 reads TGTGCCAGCAGCTTACGACCTTACCCGAACAATGAGCAGTTCTTC.

This clone occurred a few times. The chain couples TRBV7-2 to TRBJ2-3, with D uncertain. Trimming stripped 1 base from V and 0 bases from J, with 5 bases between. This CDR3 contains 14 residues. CDR1 SGHTA and CDR2 FQGNSA come from the germline V gene. CDR3 protein: CASSLEGSTDTQYF. CDR3 bases: TGTGCCAGCAGCTTAGAAGGGAGCACAGATACGCAGTATTTT.

The chain uses TRBV4-2 and TRBJ2-1; 11 bases align to TRBD2. The CDR3 sequence is 14 residues long. Germline V gives CDR1 LGHNA, CDR2 YNFKEQ. V was pared by 4 bases and J by 9 bases, with 5 bases of the junction left unmatched. CDR3 DNA: TGTGCCAGCAGCCCCAGGGGACTAGCGGCTGAGCAGTTCTTC. Translated, it gives CASSPRGLAAEQFF.

This clone was counted between two and nine times. This rearrangement joins TRBV10-3 to TRBJ2-5; 10 bases line up with TRBD2. The J call may be in error: the DNA end matches TRBJ2-7 better. Germline CDR1 reads ENHRY; CDR2 reads SYGVKD. The CDR3 extends over 14 amino acids. CDR3: CAIRPLAGVSEQYF. DNA of the CDR3: TGTGCCATCCGCCCGCTAGCGGGAGTATCCGAGCAGTACTTC.

About this clone itself: This CDR3 is also generated by other DNA sequences in the sample. The chain uses TRBV27 and TRBJ1-1; no definite D call. Between the trimmed V and J ends, which lost 4 bases and 1 base, there was a span of 4 bases. Germline CDR1 reads MNHEY; CDR2 reads SMNVEV (reference sequence). The CDR3 sequence is 12 residues long. In DNA form, the CDR3 reads TGTGCCAGCAGTTCCGGGAACACTGAAGCTTTCTTT. It is translated as CASSSGNTEAFF.

This clone was seen a handful of times. V usage is TRBV28 and J usage is TRBJ2-3; D is undetermined. Trimming cost V 2 bases and J 2 bases, with 5 bases left between them. Germline V gene data show CDR1 as MDHEN and CDR2 as SYDVKM. The CDR3 is made up of 13 amino acids. The CDR3 coding sequence is TGTGCCAGCAGTTTAGGTTACACAGATACGCAGTATTTT. It encodes CASSLGYTDTQYF.

Notes on this clone: Other DNA sequences in the same sample also yield this CDR3. The chain employs TRBV7-9 and TRBJ2-6; D unresolved. The CDR3 covers 13 residues. V lost 3 bases to trimming and J lost 3 bases, with 3 bases between them. Germline assignment: CDR1 SEHNR and CDR2 FQNEAQ (reference sequence). The CDR3 bases are TGTGCCAGCAGCTTCAGTGGGGCCAACGTCCTGACTTTC. It specifies CASSFSGANVLTF. Together with reference TRBV7-9 and TRBJ2-6, the CDR3 gives the full variable domain: DTGVSQNPRHKITKRGQNVTFRCDPISEHNRLYWYRQTLGQGPEFLTYFQNEAQLEKSRLLSDRFSAERPKGSFSTLEIQRTEQGDSAMYLCASSFSGANVLTFGAGSRLTVL.

This clone was detected only a few times. This rearrangement joins TRBV2 to TRBJ2-2, with D perhaps TRBD1 (6 bases). Looked up from germline, CDR1 is SNHLY and CDR2 is FYNNEI. This CDR3 has 14 residues. Trimming left V 5 bases short and J 5 bases short, with 12 bases between. This CDR3 is CASSLDGQTGELFF. The CDR3 nucleotides are TGTGCCAGCAGTCTGGATGGACAGACCGGGGAGCTGTTTTTT.